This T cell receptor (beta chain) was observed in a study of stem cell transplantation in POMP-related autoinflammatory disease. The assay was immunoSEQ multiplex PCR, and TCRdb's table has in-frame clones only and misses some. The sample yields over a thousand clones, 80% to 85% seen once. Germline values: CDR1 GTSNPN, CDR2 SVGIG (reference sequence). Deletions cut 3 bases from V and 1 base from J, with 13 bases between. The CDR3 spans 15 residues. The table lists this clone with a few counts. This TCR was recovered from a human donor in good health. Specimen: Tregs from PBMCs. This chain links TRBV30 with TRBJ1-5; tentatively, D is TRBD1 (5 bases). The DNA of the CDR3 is TGTGCCTGGAGGGCAGGGTCCCACAGCAATCAGCCCCAGCATTTT. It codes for CAWRAGSHSNQPQHF. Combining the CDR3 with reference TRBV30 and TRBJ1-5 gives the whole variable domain SQTIHQWPATLVQPVGSPLSLECTVEGTSNPNLYWYRQAAGRGLQLLFYSVGIGQISSEVPQNLSASRPQDRQFILSSKKLLLSDSGFYLCAWRAGSHSNQPQHFGDGTRLSIL.